The rows below give T cell receptor beta chains drawn from one sample of a study of Ad26.COV2.S vaccination and SARS-CoV-2 variants. Profiling relied on immunoSEQ multiplex PCR, and the TCRdb table lists in-frame clones only, not all of them. The sample contains 200,000 to 300,000 clones, approximately 88% of which appear only once. The source material was peripheral blood, sampled in a trial of Ad26.COV2.S vaccine versus placebo. These receptors all come from a person between 18 and 59 years old who received the Ad26.COV2.S COVID-19 vaccine or a placebo. The CDR3 runs from the conserved cysteine through the conserved F or W. Fields, in order: V gene, CDR3 protein.

V gene: TRBV5-1; CDR3 protein: CASSTRGHTGELFF
V gene: TRBV20-1; CDR3 protein: CSASKQGYTEAFF
V gene: TRBV7-9; CDR3 protein: CASSSLGYTEAFF
V gene: TRBV9; CDR3 protein: CASSPDRGRNTEAFF
V gene: TRBV6-1; CDR3 protein: CASSDLVVPASGYTF
V gene: TRBV7-9; CDR3 protein: CASSLYRDSPYEQYF
V gene: TRBV20-1; CDR3 protein: CSASGDRVGYTF
V gene: TRBV7-6; CDR3 protein: CASSPIQRQGTEKLFF
V gene: TRBV7-2; CDR3 protein: CASSLAREGGDSLF
V gene: TRBV19; CDR3 protein: CASSPTGLANTGELFF
V gene: TRBV4-2; CDR3 protein: CASSQGTGTSKYEQFF
V gene: TRBV6-5; CDR3 protein: CASRWTGRAEAFF
V gene: TRBV7-6; CDR3 protein: CASSDSIIGNQPQHF
V gene: TRBV6-6; CDR3 protein: CASSVRESGNTIYF
V gene: TRBV3-1/TRBV3-2; CDR3 protein: CASSIGETQYF
V gene: TRBV7-6; CDR3 protein: CASSLKTIPTNEKLFF
V gene: TRBV7-9; CDR3 protein: CASSLAAFGAQTEKLFF
V gene: TRBV24-1; CDR3 protein: CATSTGSQPQHF
V gene: TRBV19; CDR3 protein: CASREEGVSTEAFF
V gene: TRBV6-2/TRBV6-3; CDR3 protein: CASSFNNWQTEAFF
V gene: TRBV5-4; CDR3 protein: CASSLTGGNEQFF
V gene: TRBV15; CDR3 protein: CATKRDRGAYEQYF
V gene: TRBV4-1; CDR3 protein: CASSRDRGHEQYF
V gene: TRBV5-6; CDR3 protein: CASSVSGTGGNEQFF
V gene: TRBV4-1; CDR3 protein: CASSRGVGTSAYGYTF
V gene: TRBV5-1; CDR3 protein: CASSFPQGAYNEQFF
V gene: TRBV7-2; CDR3 protein: CASSSPESETQYF
V gene: TRBV19; CDR3 protein: CATRGEREGNEQFF
V gene: TRBV7-9; CDR3 protein: CASSSSGGIRRGELFF
V gene: TRBV12-3/TRBV12-4; CDR3 protein: CASSLGVKQPQHF
V gene: TRBV7-3; CDR3 protein: CASSLTLAVEQFF
V gene: TRBV5-4; CDR3 protein: CASSFKGGAGELFF
V gene: TRBV9; CDR3 protein: CASSAPGTLIEETQYF
V gene: TRBV5-6; CDR3 protein: CASSPGSGGPGLTQYF
V gene: TRBV6-5; CDR3 protein: CASSYDGDRVWEKLFF
V gene: TRBV19; CDR3 protein: CASSKRAGTANTGELFF
V gene: TRBV7-2; CDR3 protein: CASSFAQAFGEQFF
V gene: TRBV19; CDR3 protein: CASSIGAAGPRDTQYF
V gene: TRBV2; CDR3 protein: CATLGDPNRGSAYEQYF